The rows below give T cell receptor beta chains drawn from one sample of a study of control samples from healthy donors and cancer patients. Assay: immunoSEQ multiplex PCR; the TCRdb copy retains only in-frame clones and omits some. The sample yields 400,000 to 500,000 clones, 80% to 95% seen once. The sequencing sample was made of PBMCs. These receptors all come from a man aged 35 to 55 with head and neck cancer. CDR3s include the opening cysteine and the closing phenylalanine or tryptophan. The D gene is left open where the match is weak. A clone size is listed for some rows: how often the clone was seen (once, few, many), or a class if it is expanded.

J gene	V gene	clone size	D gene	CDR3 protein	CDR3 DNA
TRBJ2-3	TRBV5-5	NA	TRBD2	CASSLRPSGRTDTQYF	TGTGCCAGCAGCTTGCGGCCTAGCGGTCGCACAGATACGCAGTATTTT
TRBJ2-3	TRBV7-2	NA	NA	CASSSPTDSTDTQYF	TGTGCCAGCAGCTCCCCCACGGACAGCACAGATACGCAGTATTTT
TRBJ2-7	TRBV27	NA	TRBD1	CASSRTGGYEQYF	TGTGCCAGCAGCCGGACAGGGGGCTACGAGCAGTACTTC
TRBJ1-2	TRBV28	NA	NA	CASKVEGGYYGYTF	TGTGCCAGCAAGGTAGAGGGGGGGTACTATGGCTACACCTTC
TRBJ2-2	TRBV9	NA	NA	CASSVTATNTGELFF	TGTGCCAGCAGCGTAACCGCCACGAACACCGGGGAGCTGTTTTTT
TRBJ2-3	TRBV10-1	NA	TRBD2	CASSGGTSGTDTQYF	TGCGCCAGCAGTGGAGGGACTAGCGGCACAGATACGCAGTATTTT
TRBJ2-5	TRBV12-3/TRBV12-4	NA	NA	CASSPTFQETQYF	TGTGCCAGCAGCCCTACCTTCCAAGAGACCCAGTACTTC
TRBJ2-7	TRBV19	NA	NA	CASSTGPTYEQYF	TGTGCCAGTAGTACCGGTCCCACCTACGAGCAGTACTTC
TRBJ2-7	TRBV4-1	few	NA	CASSQDWGPYEQYF	TGCGCCAGCAGCCAAGATTGGGGACCCTACGAGCAGTACTTC
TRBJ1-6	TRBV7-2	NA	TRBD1	CASSFTVQGNSPLHF	TGTGCCAGCAGCTTTACCGTACAGGGGAATTCACCCCTCCACTTT
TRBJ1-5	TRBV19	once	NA	CASSGGTRQPQHF	TGTGCCAGTAGTGGCGGGACACGTCAGCCCCAGCATTTT
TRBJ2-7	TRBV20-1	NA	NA	CSASGPPRRTYEQYF	TGCAGTGCTAGTGGGCCACCGCGTAGGACCTACGAGCAGTACTTC
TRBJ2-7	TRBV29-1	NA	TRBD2	CSVGGGPREQYF	TGCAGCGTTGGCGGGGGGCCAAGAGAGCAGTACTTC
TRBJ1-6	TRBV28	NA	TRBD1	CASSLLTGGEGSPLHF	TGTGCCAGCAGTTTATTGACAGGGGGCGAGGGGTCACCCCTCCACTTT
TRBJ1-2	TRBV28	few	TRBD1	CASSLQGVGYTF	TGTGCCAGCAGTCTTCAGGGGGTTGGCTACACCTTC
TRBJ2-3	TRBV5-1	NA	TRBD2	CASSARGAGGTDTQYF	TGCGCCAGCAGCGCCCGAGGAGCGGGAGGGACAGATACGCAGTATTTT
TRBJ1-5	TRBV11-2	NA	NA	CASSLGEGQPQHF	TGTGCCAGCAGCCTCGGGGAGGGTCAGCCCCAGCATTTT
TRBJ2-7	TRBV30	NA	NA	CAWSPHHGRYSYEQYF	TGTGCCTGGAGTCCCCACCACGGGCGCTACTCCTACGAGCAGTACTTC
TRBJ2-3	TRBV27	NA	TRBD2	CASSLGGLAGDTQYF	TGTGCCAGCAGTTTAGGGGGACTAGCGGGAGATACGCAGTATTTT
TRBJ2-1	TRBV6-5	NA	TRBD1	CASTGGFYNEQFF	TGTGCCAGCACAGGGGGCTTCTACAATGAGCAGTTCTTC
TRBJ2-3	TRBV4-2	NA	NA	CASSPRARLTDTQYF	TGTGCCAGCAGCCCCCGGGCTAGGCTCACAGATACGCAGTATTTT
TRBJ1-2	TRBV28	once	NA	CASSSQGNGYTF	TGTGCCAGCAGTTCACAGGGTAATGGCTACACCTTC
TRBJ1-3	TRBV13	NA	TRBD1	CASSLSTGPGNTIYF	TGTGCCAGCAGCCTTTCGACAGGGCCTGGAAACACCATATATTTT
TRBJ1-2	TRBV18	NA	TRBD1	CASSPTGDVTYGYTF	TGTGCCAGCTCACCGACAGGGGATGTGACCTATGGCTACACCTTC
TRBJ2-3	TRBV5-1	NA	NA	CASSLGLASDTQYF	TGCGCCAGCAGCTTAGGACTGGCCTCAGATACGCAGTATTTT
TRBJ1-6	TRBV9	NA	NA	CASSVGTYNSPLHF	TGTGCCAGCAGCGTAGGGACCTATAATTCACCCCTCCACTTT
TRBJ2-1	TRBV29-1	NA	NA	CSVEETRTGNEQFF	TGCAGCGTTGAAGAAACGCGCACGGGTAATGAGCAGTTCTTC
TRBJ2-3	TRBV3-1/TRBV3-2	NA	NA	CASSQGAAGITDTQYF	TGTGCCAGCAGCCAAGGTGCAGCAGGGATCACAGATACGCAGTATTTT
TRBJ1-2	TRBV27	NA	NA	CASSLTGGGYTF	TGTGCCAGCAGTTTAACGGGCGGGGGCTACACCTTC
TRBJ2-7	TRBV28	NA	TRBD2	CACLGTSEAYEQYF	TGTGCCTGCCTAGGGACTAGCGAGGCCTACGAGCAGTACTTC
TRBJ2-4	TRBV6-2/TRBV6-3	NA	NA	CASSSTGTIQYF	TGTGCCAGCAGTTCTACAGGTACCATTCAGTACTTC
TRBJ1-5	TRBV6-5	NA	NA	CASSMDIQPQHF	TGTGCCAGCAGTATGGACATACAGCCCCAGCATTTT
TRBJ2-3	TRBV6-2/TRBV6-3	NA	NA	CASSSRRTDTQYF	TGTGCCAGCAGTTCCCGGAGGACAGATACGCAGTATTTT
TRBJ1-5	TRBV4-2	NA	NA	CASSQGPSLQPQHF	TGTGCCAGCAGCCAAGGACCTTCTCTACAGCCCCAGCATTTT
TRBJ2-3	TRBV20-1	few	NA	CSASALDSGFTDTQYF	TGCAGTGCTAGTGCTCTCGATAGCGGTTTCACAGATACGCAGTATTTT
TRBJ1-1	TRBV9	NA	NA	CASSVVGGVVNTEAFF	TGTGCCAGCAGCGTAGTCGGCGGGGTCGTAAACACTGAAGCTTTCTTT
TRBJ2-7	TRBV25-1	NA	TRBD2	CASSEGGTPQYF	TGTGCCAGCAGTGAGGGAGGGACCCCACAGTACTTC
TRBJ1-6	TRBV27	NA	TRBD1	CASSRGQGWSPPHF	TGTGCCAGCAGTAGGGGACAGGGTTGGTCACCCCCCCACTTT
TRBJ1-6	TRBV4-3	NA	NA	CASSPQGQGLDNSPLHF	TGCGCCAGCAGCCCCCAAGGGCAGGGGCTGGATAATTCACCCCTCCACTTT
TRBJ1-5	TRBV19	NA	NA	CASSIRDFNQPQHF	TGTGCCAGTAGTATTAGGGACTTTAATCAGCCCCAGCATTTT
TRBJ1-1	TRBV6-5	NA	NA	CASSTSPDSGAFF	TGTGCCAGCAGTACTAGCCCCGACTCGGGAGCTTTCTTT
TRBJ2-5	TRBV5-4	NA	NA	CASSLGGLKETQYF	TGTGCCAGCAGCTTGGGGGGACTCAAAGAGACCCAGTACTTC
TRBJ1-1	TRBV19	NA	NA	CASSISGNTEAFF	TGTGCCAGTAGTATTTCTGGGAACACTGAAGCTTTCTTT
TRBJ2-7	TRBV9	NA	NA	CASSPDPLQGTYEQYF	TGTGCCAGCAGTCCAGACCCCTTACAGGGTACCTACGAGCAGTACTTC
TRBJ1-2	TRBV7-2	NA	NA	CASSPPGLQDGYGYTF	TGTGCCAGCAGCCCACCGGGACTCCAAGATGGCTATGGCTACACCTTC
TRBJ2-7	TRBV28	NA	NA	CASSLASTGRAYEQYF	TGTGCCAGCAGTTTAGCCTCAACAGGGAGGGCCTACGAGCAGTACTTC
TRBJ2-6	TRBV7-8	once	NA	CASSLTGVRGVTGANVLTF	TGTGCCAGCAGCTTAACGGGGGTGAGAGGGGTTACAGGGGCCAACGTCCTGACTTTC
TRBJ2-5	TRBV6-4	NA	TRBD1	CASSFTGATRETQYF	TGTGCCAGCAGTTTTACAGGGGCCACTCGAGAGACCCAGTACTTC
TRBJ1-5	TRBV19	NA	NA	CASSIQEGYQPQHF	TGTGCCAGTAGTATTCAGGAAGGGTATCAGCCCCAGCATTTT
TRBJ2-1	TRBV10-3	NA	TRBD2	CAISGLAGGKSSYNEQFF	TGTGCCATCAGTGGACTAGCGGGAGGAAAAAGCTCCTACAATGAGCAGTTCTTC
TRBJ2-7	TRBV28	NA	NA	CASSLGLGSLEQYF	TGTGCCAGCAGTTTAGGTCTAGGGAGCTTGGAGCAGTACTTC
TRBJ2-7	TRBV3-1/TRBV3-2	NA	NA	CASSQGWAYEQYF	TGTGCCAGCAGCCAAGGATGGGCCTACGAGCAGTACTTC
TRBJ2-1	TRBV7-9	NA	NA	CASSLPSFNEQFF	TGTGCCAGCAGCTTACCTAGCTTCAATGAGCAGTTCTTC
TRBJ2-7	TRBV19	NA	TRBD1	CASSATGGDEQYF	TGTGCCAGTAGTGCGACAGGGGGCGACGAGCAGTACTTC